One sample yielded the 8 T cell receptor beta chains listed below, sequenced in a study of blood T cells in healthy people across ages. The use of a sample-barcoded 5' primer and a J-beta primer mix characterized a second PCR of about 6 to 12 cycles. A single record per CDR3 protein comes from TCRdb applying MiXCR to the 5' RACE reads. Altogether roughly 800,000 distinct CDR3 sequences are present, just under 25% being singletons, with the ten largest covering under 9.5%. These data also formed part of another study, on T cells of mothers and their children.

What was sequenced was blood. The receptors were gathered from a boy aged 5-17 years in good health.

This chain joins TRBV29-1 and TRBJ2-6, with TRBD1 as a possible D gene (6 bases). Germline assignment: CDR1 SQVTM and CDR2 ANQGSEA. The V end was cut by 6 bases, the J end by 5 bases, with 11 bases between. This CDR3 has 13 residues. The CDR3 DNA reads TGCAGCGTACAGGGCGATAGGGCCAACGTCCTGACTTTC. Translation: CSVQGDRANVLTF. The entire variable domain, with the rest obtained from reference TRBV29-1 and TRBJ2-6, is as follows: SAVISQKPSRDICQRGTSLTIQCQVDSQVTMMFWYRQQPGQSLTLIATANQGSEATYESGFVIDKFPISRPNLTFSTLTVSNMSPEDSSIYLCSVQGDRANVLTFGAGSRLTVL.

The chain uses TRBV10-3 and TRBJ2-5; D unclear. V was trimmed by 1 base and J by 1 base, leaving 7 bases between them. The CDR3 runs to 14 residues. CDR1 is ENHRY and CDR2 is SYGVKD in the germline V gene. CDR3 nucleotides: TGTGCCATCAGTGAGTACACACTCCAAGAGACCCAGTACTTC. It specifies CAISEYTLQETQYF.

This clonotype was seen more than once but under ten times. Written as DNA, the CDR3 is TGTGCCAGCAGTTTGTCGGTCGTAGCCTACGAGCAGTACTTC. Translated: CASSLSVVAYEQYF. J is TRBJ2-7 and V is TRBV6-6; no definite D call. There are 14 residues in the CDR3. The V gene's germline CDR1 is MNHNY and CDR2 SVGAGI (reference sequence). Deletions cut 4 bases from V and 2 bases from J, with 12 bases between.

V and J are TRBV6-1 and TRBJ2-5; the D gene is possibly TRBD2 (6 bases). The DNA end favors TRBJ2-1, so the J call may be wrong. Germline V gives CDR1 MNHNS, CDR2 SASEGT. The CDR3 runs 16 residues. The DNA for the CDR3 is TGTGCCAGCAGTGAAGCGTGGAGGGAGGTGGAGTATGAGCAGTTCTTC. Its protein is CASSEAWREVEYEQFF.

As concerns this clonotype: Its ends do not fully match the called genes, so a read error is possible. The chain has TRBV6-5 and TRBJ1-1, with D possibly TRBD1 on 5 matching bases. The length of the CDR3 is 14 residues. Germline loops: CDR1 MNHEY, CDR2 SVGAGI. The CDR3 region has the DNA TGTGCCAGCGTCGCACGTACTAGGGGCACTGACGCTTTCTTT. It specifies CASVARTRGTDAFF.

The CDR3 spells CASSLRGEYYEQYF. CDR3 coding DNA: TGTGCCAGCAGCTTACGGGGGGAATACTACGAGCAGTACTTC. The chain has TRBV7-2 and TRBJ2-5, with TRBD2 matching 7 bases. The DNA end is a closer match to TRBJ2-7, so the J assignment may be wrong. Germline lookup yields CDR1 SGHTA and CDR2 FQGNSA. The CDR3 covers 14 residues.

This clonotype appeared a few times. The gene calls are TRBV12-5 and TRBJ1-1; D remains ambiguous. From germline, CDR1 is LGHNT and CDR2 FRNRAP. This CDR3 is 14 amino acids long. Between the trimmed V and J ends, which lost 2 bases and 1 base, there was a span of 8 bases. CDR3 amino acids: CASGLSIANTEAFF. CDR3 DNA sequence: TGTGCTAGTGGTTTGTCTATAGCGAACACTGAAGCTTTCTTT.

This clonotype showed up just a few times. The genes are TRBV2 and TRBJ1-4; 8 bases match TRBD1. Per germline, CDR1 SNHLY and CDR2 FYNNEI. With 6 bases clipped from V and 8 bases from J, the junction kept 8 bases outside the gene matches. This CDR3 contains 14 residues. CDR3 region: CASRAQGGNEKLFF. The CDR3 DNA follows: TGTGCCAGCAGGGCACAGGGGGGGAACGAAAAACTGTTTTTT.